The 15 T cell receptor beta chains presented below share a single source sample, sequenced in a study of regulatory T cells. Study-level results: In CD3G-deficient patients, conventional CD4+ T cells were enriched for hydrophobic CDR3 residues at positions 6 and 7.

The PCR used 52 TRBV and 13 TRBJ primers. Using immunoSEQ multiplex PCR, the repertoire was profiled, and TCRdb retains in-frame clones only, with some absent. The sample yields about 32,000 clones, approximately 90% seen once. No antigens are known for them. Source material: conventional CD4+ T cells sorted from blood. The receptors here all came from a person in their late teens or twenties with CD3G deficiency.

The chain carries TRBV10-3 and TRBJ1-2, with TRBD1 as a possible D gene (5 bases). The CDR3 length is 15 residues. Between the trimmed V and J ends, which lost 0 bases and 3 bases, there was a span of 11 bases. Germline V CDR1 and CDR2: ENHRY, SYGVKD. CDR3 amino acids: CAISESTGPYYGYTF. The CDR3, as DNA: TGTGCCATCAGTGAGTCCACGGGGCCCTACTATGGCTACACCTTC.

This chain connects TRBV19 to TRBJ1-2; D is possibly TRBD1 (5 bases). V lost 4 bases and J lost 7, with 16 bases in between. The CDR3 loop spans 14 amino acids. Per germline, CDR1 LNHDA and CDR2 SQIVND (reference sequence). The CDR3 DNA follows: TGTGCCAGTAGTACCATCCGGGGGTCTTCTGGCTACACCTTC. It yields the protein CASSTIRGSSGYTF.

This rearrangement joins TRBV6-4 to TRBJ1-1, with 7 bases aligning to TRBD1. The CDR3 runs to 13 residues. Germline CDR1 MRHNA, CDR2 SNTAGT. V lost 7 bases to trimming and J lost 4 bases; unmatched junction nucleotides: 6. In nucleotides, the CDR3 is TGTGCCAGCATGGAGGGGGCGTCCACTGAAGCTTTCTTT. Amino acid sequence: CASMEGASTEAFF.

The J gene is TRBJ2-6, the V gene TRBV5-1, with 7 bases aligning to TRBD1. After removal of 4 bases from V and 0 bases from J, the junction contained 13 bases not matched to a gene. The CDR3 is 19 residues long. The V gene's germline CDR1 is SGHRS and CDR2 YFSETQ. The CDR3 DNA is TGCGCCAGCAGCATGGGGACAGTTGGACGGTTCTCTGGGGCCAACGTCCTGACTTTC. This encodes CASSMGTVGRFSGANVLTF.

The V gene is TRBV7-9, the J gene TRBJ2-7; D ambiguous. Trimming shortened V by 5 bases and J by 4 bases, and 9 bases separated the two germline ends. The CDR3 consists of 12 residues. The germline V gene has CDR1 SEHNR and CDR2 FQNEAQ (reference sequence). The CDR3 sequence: CASSQGPYEQYF. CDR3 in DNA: TGTGCCAGCAGCCAAGGACCATACGAGCAGTACTTC.

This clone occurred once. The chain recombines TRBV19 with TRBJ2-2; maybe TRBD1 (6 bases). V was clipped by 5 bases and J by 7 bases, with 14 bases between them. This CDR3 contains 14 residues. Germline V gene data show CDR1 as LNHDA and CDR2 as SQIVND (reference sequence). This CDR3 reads CASSASRGVGELFF. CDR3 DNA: TGTGCCAGTAGTGCCTCCAGGGGAGTCGGGGAGCTGTTTTTT. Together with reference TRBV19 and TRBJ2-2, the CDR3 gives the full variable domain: DGGITQSPKYLFRKEGQNVTLSCEQNLNHDAMYWYRQDPGQGLRLIYYSQIVNDFQKGDIAEGYSVSREKKESFPLTVTSAQKNPTAFYLCASSASRGVGELFFGEGSRLTVL.

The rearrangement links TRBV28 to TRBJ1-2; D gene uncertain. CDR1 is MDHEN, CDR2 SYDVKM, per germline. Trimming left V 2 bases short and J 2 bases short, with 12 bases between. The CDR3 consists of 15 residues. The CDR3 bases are TGTGCCAGCAGTTTAAGACACCGAGGGAACTATGGCTACACCTTC. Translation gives CASSLRHRGNYGYTF.

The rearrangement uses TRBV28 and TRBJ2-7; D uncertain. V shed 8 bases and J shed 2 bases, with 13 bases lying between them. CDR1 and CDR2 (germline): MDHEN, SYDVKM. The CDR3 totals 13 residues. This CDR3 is CASGPFSPYEQYF. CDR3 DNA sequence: TGTGCCAGCGGACCATTTTCCCCCTACGAGCAGTACTTC.

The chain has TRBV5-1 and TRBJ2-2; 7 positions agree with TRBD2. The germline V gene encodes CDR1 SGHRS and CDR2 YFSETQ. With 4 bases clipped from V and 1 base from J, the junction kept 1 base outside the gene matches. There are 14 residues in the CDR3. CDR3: CASSTSVNTGELFF. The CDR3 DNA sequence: TGCGCCAGCAGCACTAGCGTGAACACCGGGGAGCTGTTTTTT. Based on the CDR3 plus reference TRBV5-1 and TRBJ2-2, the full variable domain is KAGVTQTPRYLIKTRGQQVTLSCSPISGHRSVSWYQQTPGQGLQFLFEYFSETQRNKGNFPGRFSGRQFSNSRSEMNVSTLELGDSALYLCASSTSVNTGELFFGEGSRLTVL.

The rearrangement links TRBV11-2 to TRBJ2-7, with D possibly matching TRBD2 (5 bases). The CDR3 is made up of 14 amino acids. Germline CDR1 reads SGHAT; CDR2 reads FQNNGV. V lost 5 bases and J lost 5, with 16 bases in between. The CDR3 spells CASSARTPRDEQYF. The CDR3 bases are TGTGCCAGCAGCGCTCGGACCCCGAGGGACGAGCAGTACTTC. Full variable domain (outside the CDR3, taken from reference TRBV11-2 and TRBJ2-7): EAGVAQSPRYKIIEKRQSVAFWCNPISGHATLYWYQQILGQGPKLLIQFQNNGVVDDSQLPKDRFSAERLKGVDSTLKIQPAKLEDSAVYLCASSARTPRDEQYFGPGTRLTVT.

As DNA, the CDR3 is TGTGCCAGCAGTGCCAGACAGGGGTTTGGCTACACCTTC. It translates to CASSARQGFGYTF. This chain connects TRBV28 to TRBJ1-2, with 8 bases lining up with TRBD1. The ends lost 5 bases at V and 7 bases at J; junction bases unmatched: 6. Germline CDR1 and CDR2: MDHEN and SYDVKM. The CDR3 contains 13 residues.

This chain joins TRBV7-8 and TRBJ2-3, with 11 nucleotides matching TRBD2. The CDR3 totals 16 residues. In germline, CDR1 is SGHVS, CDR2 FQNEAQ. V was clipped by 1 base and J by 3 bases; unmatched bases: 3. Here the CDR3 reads CASSLVASGGTDTQYF. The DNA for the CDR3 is TGTGCCAGCAGCTTAGTAGCTAGCGGGGGGACAGATACGCAGTATTTT. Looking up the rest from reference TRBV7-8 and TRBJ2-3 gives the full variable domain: GAGVSQSPRYKVAKRGQDVALRCDPISGHVSLFWYQQALGQGPEFLTYFQNEAQLDKSGLPSDRFFAERPEGSVSTLKIQRTQQEDSAVYLCASSLVASGGTDTQYFGPGTRLTVL.

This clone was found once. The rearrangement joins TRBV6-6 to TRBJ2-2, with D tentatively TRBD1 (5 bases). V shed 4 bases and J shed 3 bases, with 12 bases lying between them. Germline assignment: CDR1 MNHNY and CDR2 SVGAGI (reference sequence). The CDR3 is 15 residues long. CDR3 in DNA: TGTGCCAGCAGTTTGTTAGGGGCGGACACCGGGGAGCTGTTTTTT. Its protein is CASSLLGADTGELFF.

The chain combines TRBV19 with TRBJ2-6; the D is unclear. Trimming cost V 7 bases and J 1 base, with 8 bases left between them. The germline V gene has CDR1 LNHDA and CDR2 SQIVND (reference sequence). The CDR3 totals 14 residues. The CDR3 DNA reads TGTGCCAGTACTTCGAGGTCTGGGGCCAACGTCCTGACTTTC. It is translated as CASTSRSGANVLTF.

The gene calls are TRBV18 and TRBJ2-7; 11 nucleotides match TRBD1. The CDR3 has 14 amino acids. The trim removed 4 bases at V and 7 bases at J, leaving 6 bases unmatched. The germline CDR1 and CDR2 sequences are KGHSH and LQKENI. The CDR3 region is CASSRGQGAGEQYF. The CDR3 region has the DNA TGTGCCAGCTCACGTGGACAGGGGGCGGGAGAGCAGTACTTC.